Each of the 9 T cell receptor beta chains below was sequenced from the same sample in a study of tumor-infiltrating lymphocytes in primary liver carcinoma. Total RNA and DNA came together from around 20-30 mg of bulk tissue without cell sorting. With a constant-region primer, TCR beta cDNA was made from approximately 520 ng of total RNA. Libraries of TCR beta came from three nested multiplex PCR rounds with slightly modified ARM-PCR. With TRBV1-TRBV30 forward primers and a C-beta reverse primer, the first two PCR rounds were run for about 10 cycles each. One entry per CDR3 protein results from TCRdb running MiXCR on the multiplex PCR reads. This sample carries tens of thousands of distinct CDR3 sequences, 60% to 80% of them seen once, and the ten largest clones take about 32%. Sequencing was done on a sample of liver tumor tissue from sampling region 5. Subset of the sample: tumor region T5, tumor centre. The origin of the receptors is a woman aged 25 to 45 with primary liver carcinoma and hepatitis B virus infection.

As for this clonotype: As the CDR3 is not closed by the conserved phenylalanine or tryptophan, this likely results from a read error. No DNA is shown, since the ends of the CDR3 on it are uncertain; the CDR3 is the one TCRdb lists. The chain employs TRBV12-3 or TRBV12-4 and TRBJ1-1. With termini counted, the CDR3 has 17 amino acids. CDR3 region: CVSSLGQGRLGNTEAVS.

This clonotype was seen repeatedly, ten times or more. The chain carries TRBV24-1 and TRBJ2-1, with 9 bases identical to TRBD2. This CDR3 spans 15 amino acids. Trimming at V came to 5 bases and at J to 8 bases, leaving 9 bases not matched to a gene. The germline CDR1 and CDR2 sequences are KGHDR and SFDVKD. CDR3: CATSGESGRLYEQFF. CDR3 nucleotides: TGTGCCACCAGTGGAGAAAGCGGGAGGTTGTATGAGCAGTTCTTC.

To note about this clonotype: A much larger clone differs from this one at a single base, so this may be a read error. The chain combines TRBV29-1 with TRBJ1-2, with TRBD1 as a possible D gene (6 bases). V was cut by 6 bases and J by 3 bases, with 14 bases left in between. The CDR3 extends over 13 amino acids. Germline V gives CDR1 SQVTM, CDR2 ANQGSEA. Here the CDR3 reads CSVWIGGDYGYTF. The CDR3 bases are TGCAGCGTCTGGATAGGGGGGGACTATGGCTACACCTTC.

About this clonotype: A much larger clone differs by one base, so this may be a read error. CDR3 residues: CASSQELAGGLYQETQYF. The DNA of the CDR3 is TGTGCCAGCAGCCAAGAACTAGCGGGGGGCCTGTACCAAGAGACCCAGTACTTC. This chain links TRBV4-2 with TRBJ2-5; TRBD2 matches 12 bases. V lost 0 bases and J lost 0; bases outside the gene matches: 5. The germline V gene has CDR1 LGHNA and CDR2 YNFKEQ. CDR3 length equals 18 residues.

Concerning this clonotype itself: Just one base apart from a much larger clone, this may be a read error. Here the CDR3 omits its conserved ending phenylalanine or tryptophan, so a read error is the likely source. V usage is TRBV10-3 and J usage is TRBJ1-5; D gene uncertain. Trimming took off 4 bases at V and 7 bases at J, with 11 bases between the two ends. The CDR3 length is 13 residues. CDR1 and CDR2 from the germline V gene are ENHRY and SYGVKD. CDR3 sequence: CAISVGGNQPQHI. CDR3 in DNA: TGTGCCATCAGTGTTGGAGGGAACCAGCCCCAGCATATT.

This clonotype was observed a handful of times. CDR3 protein: CASSPRIGITGELFF. DNA of the CDR3: TGTGCCAGCAGTCCGAGGATAGGGATCACCGGGGAGCTGTTTTTT. The V gene is TRBV6-5, the J gene TRBJ2-2; no definite D call. V gave up 5 bases and J gave up 4 bases, with 14 bases separating them. Looked up from germline, CDR1 is MNHEY and CDR2 is SVGAGI. The CDR3 is made up of 15 amino acids.

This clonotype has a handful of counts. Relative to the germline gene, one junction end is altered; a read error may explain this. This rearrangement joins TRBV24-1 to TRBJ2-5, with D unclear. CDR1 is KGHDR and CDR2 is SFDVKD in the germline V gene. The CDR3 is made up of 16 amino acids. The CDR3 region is CATCDFGSSAQETQYF. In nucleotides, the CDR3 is TGTGCCACCTGTGATTTTGGGTCGAGTGCACAAGAGACCCAGTACTTC.

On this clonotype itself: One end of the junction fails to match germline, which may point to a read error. The DNA of the CDR3 is TGTGCCAGCAGCACTCGGGACAGGGTGCGCAAGAGGTGGAGTAACATTGAAGCTTTCTTT. Protein sequence: CASSTRDRVRKRWSNIEAFF. V gene TRBV11-2 combines with J gene TRBJ1-1; 9 bases line up with TRBD1. CDR3 length equals 20 residues. From germline, CDR1 is SGHAT and CDR2 FQNNGV.

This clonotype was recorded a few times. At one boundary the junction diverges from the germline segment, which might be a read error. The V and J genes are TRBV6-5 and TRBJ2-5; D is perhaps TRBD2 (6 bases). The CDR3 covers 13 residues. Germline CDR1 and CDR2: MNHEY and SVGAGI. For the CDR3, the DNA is TGCGCCAGCAGTACCGACATGGGACTGACCCAGTACTTC. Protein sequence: CASSTDMGLTQYF.